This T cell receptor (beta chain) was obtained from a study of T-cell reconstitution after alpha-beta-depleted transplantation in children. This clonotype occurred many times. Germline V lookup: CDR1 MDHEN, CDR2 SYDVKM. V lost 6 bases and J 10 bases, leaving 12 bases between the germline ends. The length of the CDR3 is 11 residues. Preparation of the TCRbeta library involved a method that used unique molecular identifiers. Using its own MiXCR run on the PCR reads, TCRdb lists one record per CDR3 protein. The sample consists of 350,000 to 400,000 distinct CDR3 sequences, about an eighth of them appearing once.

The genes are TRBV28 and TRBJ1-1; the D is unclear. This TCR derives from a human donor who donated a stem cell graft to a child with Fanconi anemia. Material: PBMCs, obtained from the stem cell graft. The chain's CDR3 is CASRLFGLAFF. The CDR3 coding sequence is TGTGCCAGCAGACTCTTCGGTCTAGCTTTCTTT. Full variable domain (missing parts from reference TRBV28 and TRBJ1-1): DVKVTQSSRYLVKRTGEKVFLECVQDMDHENMFWYRQDPGLGLRLIYFSYDVKMKEKGDIPEGYSVSREKKERFSLILESASTNQTSMYLCASRLFGLAFFGQGTRLTVV.